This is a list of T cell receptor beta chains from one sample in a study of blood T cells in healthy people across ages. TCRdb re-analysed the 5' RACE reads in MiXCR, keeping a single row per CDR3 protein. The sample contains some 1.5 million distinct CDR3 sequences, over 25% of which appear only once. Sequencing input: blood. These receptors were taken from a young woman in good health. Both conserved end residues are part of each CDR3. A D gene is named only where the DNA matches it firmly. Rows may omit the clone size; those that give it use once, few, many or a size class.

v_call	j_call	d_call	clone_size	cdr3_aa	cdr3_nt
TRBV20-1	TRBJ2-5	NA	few	CSARGERRETQYF	TGCAGTGCTAGAGGGGAACGGAGGGAGACCCAGTACTTC
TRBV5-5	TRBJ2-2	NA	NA	CASSSLAPVTGELFF	TGTGCCAGCAGCTCCCTAGCGCCTGTAACCGGGGAGCTGTTTTTT
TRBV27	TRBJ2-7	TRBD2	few	CASSSNLAGRYEQYF	TGTGCCAGCAGCTCAAACCTAGCGGGACGGTACGAGCAGTACTTC
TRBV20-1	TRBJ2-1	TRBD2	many	CSAKSGGVYNEQFF	TGCAGTGCTAAGAGCGGGGGGGTTTACAATGAGCAGTTCTTC
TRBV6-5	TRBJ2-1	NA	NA	CASSYFQKSEQFF	TGTGCCAGCAGTTACTTCCAGAAGAGTGAGCAGTTCTTC
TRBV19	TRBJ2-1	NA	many	CASIESGAPYNEQFF	TGTGCCAGTATAGAATCAGGGGCCCCCTACAATGAGCAGTTCTTC
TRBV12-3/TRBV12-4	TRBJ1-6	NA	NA	CASSLSDNSPLHF	TGTGCCAGCAGTCTATCAGATAATTCACCCCTCCACTTT
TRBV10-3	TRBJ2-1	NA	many	CAITGTSSYNEQFF	TGTGCCATCACCGGCACGAGCTCCTACAATGAGCAGTTCTTC
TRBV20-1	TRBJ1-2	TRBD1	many	CSALPDRLADYGYTF	TGCAGTGCCCTGCCGGACAGGCTCGCTGACTATGGCTACACCTTC
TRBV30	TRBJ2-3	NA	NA	CAWSVPGGDTQYF	TGTGCCTGGAGTGTACCTGGCGGAGATACGCAGTATTTT
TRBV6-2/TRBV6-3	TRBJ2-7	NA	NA	CASGGGVTSYEQYF	TGTGCCAGCGGAGGGGGAGTCACTTCCTACGAGCAGTACTTC
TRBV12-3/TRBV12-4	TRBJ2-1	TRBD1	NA	CASRQGTGGRNEQFF	TGTGCCAGCAGGCAAGGGACAGGGGGGAGGAATGAGCAGTTCTTC
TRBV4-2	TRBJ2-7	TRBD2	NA	CASSQEGPLARTYEQYF	TGTGCCAGCAGCCAAGAGGGCCCACTAGCGCGCACCTACGAGCAGTACTTC
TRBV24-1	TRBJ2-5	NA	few	CATSDTTGLQETQYF	TGTGCCACCAGTGATACCACCGGACTACAAGAGACCCAGTACTTC
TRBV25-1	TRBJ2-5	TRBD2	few	CASSESRREVLETQYF	TGTGCCAGCAGTGAATCCCGACGGGAGGTACTGGAGACCCAGTACTTC
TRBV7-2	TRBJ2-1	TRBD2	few	CASSLQLLGGNEQFF	TGTGCCAGCAGCTTACAGCTGTTGGGGGGGAATGAGCAGTTCTTC
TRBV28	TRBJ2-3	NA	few	CASNPGGLGGTQYF	TGTGCCAGCAACCCTGGAGGCCTAGGGGGTACGCAGTATTTT
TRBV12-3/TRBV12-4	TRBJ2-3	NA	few	CASSLGLGVDTQYF	TGTGCCAGCAGTTTAGGGCTAGGGGTGGATACGCAGTATTTT
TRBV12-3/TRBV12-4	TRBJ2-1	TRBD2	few	CASSITSGRENEQFF	TGTGCCAGCAGTATCACTAGCGGGAGGGAGAATGAGCAGTTCTTC
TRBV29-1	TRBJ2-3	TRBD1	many	CSVTGDTTDTQYF	TGCAGCGTAACAGGGGACACCACAGATACGCAGTATTTT
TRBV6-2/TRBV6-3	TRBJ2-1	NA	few	CASSSDLNSEQFF	TGTGCCAGCAGTTCGGACCTGAATAGTGAGCAGTTCTTC
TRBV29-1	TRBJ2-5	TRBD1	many	CSGTGTGYDGTQYF	TGCAGCGGGACCGGGACAGGGTATGACGGGACCCAGTACTTC
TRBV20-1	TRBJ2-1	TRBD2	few	CSASPPTSGHRPPYNEQFF	TGCAGTGCTTCCCCACCGACTAGCGGCCACCGGCCGCCCTACAATGAGCAGTTCTTC
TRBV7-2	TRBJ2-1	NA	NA	CASSSQVNEQFF	TGTGCCAGCAGCTCACAGGTCAATGAGCAGTTCTTC
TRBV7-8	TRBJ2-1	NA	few	CARRVDAGDNEQFF	TGTGCCAGGAGGGTAGACGCCGGCGACAATGAGCAGTTCTTC
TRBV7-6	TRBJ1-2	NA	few	CASSPSRSNGYTF	TGTGCCAGCAGCCCCTCTAGGTCCAATGGCTACACCTTC
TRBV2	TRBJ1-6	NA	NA	CAGSAGRAGGSPLHF	TGTGCCGGCAGCGCCGGGAGGGCCGGTGGTTCACCCCTCCACTTT
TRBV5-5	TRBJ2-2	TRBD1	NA	CASSLGQGNPTGELFF	TGTGCCAGCAGCTTGGGACAGGGGAACCCCACCGGGGAGCTGTTTTTT
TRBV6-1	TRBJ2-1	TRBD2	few	CASRGLAGGTYNEQFF	TGTGCCAGCAGGGGACTAGCGGGAGGGACCTACAATGAGCAGTTCTTC
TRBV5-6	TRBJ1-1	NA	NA	CAGSFGAGGKAFF	TGTGCCGGCAGCTTTGGAGCCGGGGGCAAGGCTTTCTTT
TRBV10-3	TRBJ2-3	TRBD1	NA	CAISDGDRSPGGSTDTQYF	TGTGCCATCAGTGACGGGGACAGGAGCCCAGGGGGCTCCACAGATACGCAGTATTTT
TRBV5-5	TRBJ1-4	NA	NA	CASRGRPSTNEKLFF	TGTGCCAGCAGGGGACGACCGTCAACTAATGAAAAACTGTTTTTT
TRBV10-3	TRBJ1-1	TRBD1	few	CAISENRGSNTEAFF	TGTGCCATCAGTGAGAACAGGGGATCAAACACTGAAGCTTTCTTT
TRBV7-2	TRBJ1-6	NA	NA	CASSLGGGTNSPLHF	TGTGCCAGCAGCCTAGGAGGGGGGACGAATTCACCCCTCCACTTT
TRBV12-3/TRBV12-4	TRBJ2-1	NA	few	CASSLVGIGQFF	TGTGCCAGCAGTTTGGTTGGTATCGGGCAGTTCTTC
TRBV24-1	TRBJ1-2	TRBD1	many	CATSAARTGRRSDEYGYTF	TGTGCCACCAGTGCCGCCCGGACAGGTCGAAGATCCGACGAATATGGCTACACCTTC
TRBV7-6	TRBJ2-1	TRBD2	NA	CASSPLQRGGDNEQFF	TGTGCCAGCAGCCCGCTTCAGCGGGGGGGCGACAATGAGCAGTTCTTC
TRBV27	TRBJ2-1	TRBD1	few	CASSLIAGGGQSYNEQFF	TGTGCCAGCAGTTTGATTGCAGGGGGCGGCCAATCCTACAATGAGCAGTTCTTC
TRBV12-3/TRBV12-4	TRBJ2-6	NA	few	CASSLARFSGANVLTF	TGTGCCAGCAGTTTAGCGCGGTTCTCTGGGGCCAACGTCCTGACTTTC
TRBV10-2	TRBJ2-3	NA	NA	CASLTGLHTDTQYF	TGCGCCAGTCTAACGGGACTCCACACAGATACGCAGTATTTT
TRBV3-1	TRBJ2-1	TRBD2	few	CASSQGGASGGYEQFF	TGTGCCAGCAGCCAAGGTGGGGCTAGCGGGGGGTATGAGCAGTTCTTC
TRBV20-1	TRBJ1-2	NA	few	CSAKSPGPVSGYTF	TGCAGTGCTAAATCTCCGGGACCTGTATCCGGCTACACCTTC
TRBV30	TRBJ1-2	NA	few	CAWSSGRLYGYTF	TGTGCCTGGAGTTCCGGGAGGCTCTATGGCTACACCTTC
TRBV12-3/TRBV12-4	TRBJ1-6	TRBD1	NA	CASSSGQGNLSPLHF	TGTGCCAGCAGTTCGGGACAGGGGAATCTTTCACCCCTCCACTTT
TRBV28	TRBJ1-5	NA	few	CASTFSQGRNQPQHF	TGTGCCAGCACTTTTTCCCAGGGGAGAAATCAGCCCCAGCATTTT
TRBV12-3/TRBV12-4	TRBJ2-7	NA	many	CASSLGEVAQSYEQYF	TGTGCCAGCAGTTTGGGGGAGGTAGCGCAGTCCTACGAGCAGTACTTC
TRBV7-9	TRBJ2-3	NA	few	CASTKTEEDTQYF	TGTGCCAGCACCAAAACGGAGGAGGATACGCAGTATTTT
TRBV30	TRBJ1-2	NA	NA	CAWSLGGDYGYTF	TGTGCCTGGAGTTTAGGTGGTGACTATGGCTACACCTTC
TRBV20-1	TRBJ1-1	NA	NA	CSARREHLENTEAFF	TGCAGTGCTAGACGCGAACACCTAGAGAACACTGAAGCTTTCTTT
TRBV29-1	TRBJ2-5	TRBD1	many	CSGKKGQGVKTQYF	TGCAGCGGGAAGAAGGGACAGGGTGTGAAGACCCAGTACTTC
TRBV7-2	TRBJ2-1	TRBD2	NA	CASTLSGGPSYNEQFF	TGTGCCAGCACCCTTAGCGGGGGCCCCTCCTACAATGAGCAGTTCTTC
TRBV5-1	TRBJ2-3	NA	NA	CASRPGLVSTDTQYF	TGCGCCAGCAGGCCGGGACTGGTCTCCACAGATACGCAGTATTTT
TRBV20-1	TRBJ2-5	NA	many	CSAQGPVHTRPSGIETQYF	TGCAGTGCCCAGGGGCCAGTACACACACGCCCATCCGGGATAGAGACCCAGTACTTC
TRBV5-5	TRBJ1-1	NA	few	CASSLDYGIEAFF	TGTGCCAGCAGCTTGGATTACGGGATCGAAGCTTTCTTT
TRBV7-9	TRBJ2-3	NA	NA	CASSLEGLKQYF	TGTGCCAGCAGCTTGGAGGGGCTTAAGCAGTATTTT
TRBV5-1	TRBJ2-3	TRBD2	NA	CASSDVSGSTDTQYF	TGCGCCAGCAGCGATGTTAGCGGGAGCACAGATACGCAGTATTTT
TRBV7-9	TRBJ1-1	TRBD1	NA	CASSPTGGEAFF	TGTGCCAGCAGCCCGACAGGGGGGGAAGCTTTCTTT
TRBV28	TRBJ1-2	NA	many	CASSQRYGYTF	TGTGCCAGCAGCCAGAGATATGGCTACACCTTC